These 29 T cell receptor beta chains share one sample of origin, sequenced in a study of blood T cell repertoires in COVID-19. Measured with immunoSEQ multiplex PCR; TCRdb has only the in-frame clones, and not every one. The sample shows about 200,000 clones, approximately 78% of them seen only once. Sequences were obtained from peripheral blood. These receptors originate from a woman aged 80 or over with acute or convalescent COVID-19.

The V and J genes are TRBV3-1 (or the pseudogene TRBV3-2) and TRBJ1-4; 7 bases line up with TRBD1. The CDR3 spans 14 residues. J lost 7 bases, V lost 6 bases, and 8 bases had no gene match. The germline V gene encodes CDR1 LGHDT and CDR2 YNNKEL (reference sequence). The CDR3 DNA is TGTGCCAGCAGTTCCCGACAGGGACCTGAAAAACTGTTTTTT. It is translated as CASSSRQGPEKLFF.

The rearrangement joins TRBV28 to TRBJ1-5; possible D gene TRBD1, 5 bases. V shed 2 bases and J shed 2 bases, with 10 bases lying between them. Germline CDR1 reads MDHEN; CDR2 reads SYDVKM. The CDR3 has 15 residues. In DNA form, the CDR3 reads TGTGCCAGCAGTTTAGGTTCCAGGGGCAATCAGCCCCAGCATTTT. Protein product: CASSLGSRGNQPQHF. The variable domain in full, completed from reference TRBV28 and TRBJ1-5, reads DVKVTQSSRYLVKRTGEKVFLECVQDMDHENMFWYRQDPGLGLRLIYFSYDVKMKEKGDIPEGYSVSREKKERFSLILESASTNQTSMYLCASSLGSRGNQPQHFGDGTRLSIL.

This clone came up a few times. The V and J genes are TRBV5-1 and TRBJ2-1, with D possibly matching TRBD2 (5 bases). Trimming cost V 4 bases and J 5 bases, with 13 bases left between them. The CDR3 contains 14 residues. CDR1 and CDR2 from the germline V gene are SGHRS and YFSETQ. CDR3 in amino acids: CASSETRADNEQFF. The CDR3 nucleotides read TGCGCCAGCAGCGAAACGAGGGCCGACAATGAGCAGTTCTTC. Filled out from reference TRBV5-1 and TRBJ2-1, the complete variable domain reads KAGVTQTPRYLIKTRGQQVTLSCSPISGHRSVSWYQQTPGQGLQFLFEYFSETQRNKGNFPGRFSGRQFSNSRSEMNVSTLELGDSALYLCASSETRADNEQFFGPGTRLTVL.

The chain couples TRBV9 to TRBJ2-3, with D possibly TRBD2 on 5 matching bases. Trimming took 0 bases from V and 3 from J, leaving 11 bases between them. The CDR3 consists of 15 residues. Germline V lookup: CDR1 SGDLS, CDR2 YYNGEE. CDR3 nucleotides: TGTGCCAGCAGCGTAGATGCTTCGGGGACAGATACGCAGTATTTT. The encoded protein is CASSVDASGTDTQYF.

This chain uses TRBV19 with TRBJ2-2; weak D call: TRBD2 (6 bases). The CDR3 length is 14 residues. V was shortened by 2 bases and J by 5 bases, with 9 bases between the two germline ends. CDR1 and CDR2 (germline): LNHDA, SQIVND (reference sequence). The CDR3 coding sequence is TGTGCCAGTAGTATAAGGGCGGGGACCGGGGAGCTGTTTTTT. It yields the protein CASSIRAGTGELFF.

J is TRBJ2-3 and V is TRBV4-3; 9 positions match TRBD1. Germline CDR1 LGHNA, CDR2 YSLEER. This CDR3 is built from 15 residues. Germline trimming cut 1 base from V and 3 bases from J; bases unmatched to any gene: 2. The chain's CDR3 is CASSQGGTGTDTQYF. CDR3 nucleotide sequence: TGCGCCAGCAGCCAAGGGGGGACAGGGACAGATACGCAGTATTTT.

In its sample, this clone was seen many times. This rearrangement joins TRBV5-1 to TRBJ2-7; 10 bases are shared with TRBD2. This CDR3 comprises 15 residues. The junction had 7 bases not matched to a gene; V was cut back by 4 bases and J by 3 bases. Germline CDR1 and CDR2: SGHRS and YFSETQ. CDR3 nucleotide sequence: TGCGCCAGCAGCCCCCAGGCTAGCGGGAGCTACGAGCAGTACTTC. This codes for CASSPQASGSYEQYF.

The rearrangement links TRBV19 to TRBJ2-7; D is possibly TRBD1 (5 bases). CDR3 length: 13 amino acids. The germline gives CDR1 LNHDA, CDR2 SQIVND (reference sequence). V dropped 4 bases and J dropped 4 bases, with 11 bases sitting between them. CDR3 DNA sequence: TGTGCCAGTAGTAATGGTGGACAATACGAGCAGTACTTC. Amino acid sequence: CASSNGGQYEQYF.

The chain couples TRBV27 to TRBJ2-1; 11 bases are shared with TRBD2. Germline V CDR1 and CDR2: MNHEY, SMNVEV (reference sequence). V was clipped by 6 bases and J by 6 bases; unmatched bases: 7. The CDR3 extends over 15 amino acids. CDR3 in DNA: TGTGCCAGCAGGATAGGTAGCGGGAGGGCCAATGAGCAGTTCTTC. Translation gives CASRIGSGRANEQFF.

The rearrangement joins TRBV7-2 to TRBJ2-7, with 10 bases aligning to TRBD1. Losses at the gene ends were 5 bases for V and 0 bases for J; bases not matched to a gene: 10. This CDR3 region has 17 residues. Germline CDR1 SGHTA, CDR2 FQGNSA. CDR3 bases: TGTGCCAGCAGCCCCGCCGGGACAGGGGTGCCCTCCTACGAGCAGTACTTC. Amino acid sequence: CASSPAGTGVPSYEQYF.

This clone was detected a few times. This rearrangement joins TRBV27 to TRBJ2-7, with D possibly matching TRBD2 (5 bases). The V end lost 5 bases, the J end lost 1 base, and 18 bases lay between the germline ends. This CDR3 has 16 amino acids. In germline, CDR1 is MNHEY, CDR2 SMNVEV (reference sequence). In DNA form, the CDR3 reads TGTGCCAGCAGTACCGCCGGGCGGGTTTCATCCTACGAGCAGTACTTC. This encodes CASSTAGRVSSYEQYF.

The chain combines TRBV15 with TRBJ1-2; the match to TRBD1 covers 7 bases. The CDR3 covers 13 residues. The germline CDR1 and CDR2 sequences are LNHNV and YYDKDF (reference sequence). J was trimmed by 7 bases and V by 1 base; bases with no gene match: 3. The CDR3 region is CATSRVQGSGYTF. CDR3 bases: TGTGCCACCAGCAGAGTACAGGGGTCTGGCTACACCTTC.

This clone was detected a few times. The chain combines TRBV9 with TRBJ1-6; D is perhaps TRBD1 (5 bases). CDR1 and CDR2 (germline): SGDLS, YYNGEE. The length of the CDR3 is 16 residues. Trimming took 0 bases from V and 7 from J, leaving 14 bases between them. CDR3 amino acids: CASSVDAGMINSPLHF. CDR3 sequence (DNA): TGTGCCAGCAGCGTAGATGCAGGGATGATCAATTCACCCCTCCACTTT. Looking up the rest from reference TRBV9 and TRBJ1-6 gives the full variable domain: DSGVTQTPKHLITATGQRVTLRCSPRSGDLSVYWYQQSLDQGLQFLIQYYNGEERAKGNILERFSAQQFPDLHSELNLSSLELGDSALYFCASSVDAGMINSPLHFGNGTRLTVT.

J is TRBJ2-1 and V is TRBV27, with a possible D match to TRBD1 (5 bases). The CDR3 totals 13 residues. The V gene's germline CDR1 is MNHEY and CDR2 SMNVEV (reference sequence). Trimming shortened V by 6 bases and J by 6 bases, and 12 bases separated the two germline ends. CDR3 sequence: CASSFWQGNEQFF. The CDR3 DNA reads as TGTGCCAGCAGCTTCTGGCAGGGCAATGAGCAGTTCTTC.

This clone was seen a few times. V is TRBV27 and J is TRBJ1-5; possible D gene TRBD1, 5 bases. This CDR3 has 14 residues. Trimming left V 6 bases short and J 4 bases short, with 13 bases between. Germline V gene data show CDR1 as MNHEY and CDR2 as SMNVEV (reference sequence). CDR3 residues: CASRTLQGNQPQHF. In nucleotides, the CDR3 is TGTGCCAGCAGGACCTTGCAGGGTAATCAGCCCCAGCATTTT.

This chain joins TRBV24-1 and TRBJ2-3; no clear D. V shed 0 bases and J shed 6 bases, with 6 bases lying between them. Germline V gene lookup returns CDR1 KGHDR and CDR2 SFDVKD. The length of the CDR3 is 13 residues. CDR3 in amino acids: CATSDLPRDTQYF. In DNA, the CDR3 is TGTGCCACCAGTGATTTGCCCCGGGATACGCAGTATTTT.

The genes are TRBV5-5 and TRBJ1-2, with unresolved D. Germline values: CDR1 SGHKS, CDR2 YYEKEE (reference sequence). This CDR3 has 14 residues. V lost 4 bases, J lost 2 bases, and 12 bases lay in between. DNA of the CDR3: TGTGCCAGCAGCCCGACTGAAGTCAACTATGGCTACACCTTC. It is translated as CASSPTEVNYGYTF.

This sequence joins TRBV2 and TRBJ1-5; D not resolved. Germline V CDR1 and CDR2: SNHLY, FYNNEI. The CDR3 covers 15 residues. The V end was cut by 5 bases, the J end by 2 bases, with 13 bases between. CDR3 sequence reads: CASSFSNPGNQPQHF. CDR3 DNA sequence: TGTGCCAGCAGTTTCTCGAATCCGGGCAATCAGCCCCAGCATTTT.

Concerning this clone itself: Additional DNA sequences in this sample encode the identical CDR3. The V gene is TRBV27, the J gene TRBJ1-1; TRBD1 is a possible D gene (6 bases). Germline V CDR1 and CDR2: MNHEY, SMNVEV (reference sequence). The CDR3 runs 14 residues. The ends were cut back, 2 bases at V and 1 base at J, with 8 bases in the middle. This CDR3 is CASSLNRANTEAFF. The CDR3 nucleotides read TGTGCCAGCAGTTTAAACAGGGCGAACACTGAAGCTTTCTTT.

V and J are TRBV29-1 and TRBJ1-1, with D uncertain. CDR1 is SQVTM and CDR2 is ANQGSEA in the germline V gene. The V end lost 6 bases, the J end lost 4 bases, and 12 bases lay between the germline ends. The CDR3 covers 12 residues. The CDR3 loop is CSVTEGRTEAFF. The CDR3 DNA follows: TGCAGCGTGACGGAGGGCCGCACTGAAGCTTTCTTT.

The chain couples TRBV7-2 to TRBJ1-1; possible D gene TRBD1, 5 bases. Germline V CDR1 and CDR2: SGHTA, FQGNSA. This CDR3 has 12 amino acids. The V end lost 2 bases, the J end lost 10 bases, and 11 bases lay between the germline ends. CDR3 sequence: CASSLNRPGAFF. The CDR3 nucleotides are TGTGCCAGCAGCTTAAACAGGCCCGGAGCTTTCTTT.

This rearrangement joins TRBV14 to TRBJ1-1, with D perhaps matching TRBD1 (5 bases). Trimming removed 5 bases at V and 4 bases at J, with 17 bases between. Germline V gives CDR1 SGHDN, CDR2 FVKESK. The CDR3 totals 15 residues. CDR3 nucleotides: TGTGCCAGCAGCGAATTGCGTGGGGGGGGCACTGAAGCTTTCTTT. It codes for CASSELRGGGTEAFF.

The chain joins TRBV7-3 to TRBJ2-7; the match to TRBD2 covers 9 bases. Germline CDR1 reads SGHTA; CDR2 reads FQGTGA. The CDR3 sequence is 15 residues long. Trimming took 2 bases from V and 3 from J; bases not matched to a gene: 5. CDR3 DNA sequence: TGTGCCAGCAGCTTAGGTAGCGGGAGTATCTACGAGCAGTACTTC. Translated: CASSLGSGSIYEQYF.

This CDR3 is CSASKTSGSYEQYF. The CDR3 DNA follows: TGCAGTGCTAGTAAGACTAGCGGATCCTACGAGCAGTACTTC. V usage is TRBV20-1 and J usage is TRBJ2-7; 9 nucleotides match TRBD2. This CDR3 is built from 14 residues. With V trimmed by 3 bases and J by 1 base, 4 bases remained unmatched. Germline V gives CDR1 DFQATT, CDR2 SNEGSKA (reference sequence).

In nucleotides, the CDR3 is TGTGCCAGCAGCTCCTACAGGGACGGTGGGACGCAGTATTTT. This translates into CASSSYRDGGTQYF. J is TRBJ2-3 and V is TRBV3-1 (or the pseudogene TRBV3-2), with D perhaps TRBD1 (6 bases). Germline CDR1 reads LGHDT; CDR2 reads YNNKEL (reference sequence). V lost 5 bases, J lost 9 bases, and 18 bases lay in between. The CDR3 contains 14 residues.

The rearrangement joins TRBV13 to TRBJ1-1, with 9 bases identical to TRBD1. Germline V CDR1 and CDR2: PRHDT, FYEKMQ (reference sequence). Trimming at V came to 5 bases and at J to 3 bases, leaving 4 bases not matched to a gene. The CDR3 has 14 residues. The CDR3 here is CASSRQGVDTEAFF. The CDR3 DNA reads TGTGCCAGCAGCCGACAGGGGGTGGACACTGAAGCTTTCTTT.

This chain links TRBV19 with TRBJ1-4, with TRBD1 as a possible D gene (6 bases). The V and J ends lost 1 base and 2 bases respectively, with 14 bases between them. Germline CDR1 is LNHDA and CDR2 is SQIVND (reference sequence). The CDR3 has 17 amino acids. The CDR3 DNA reads TGTGCCAGTAGTATAGCAGTTTACAGGGCGACTAATGAAAAACTGTTTTTT. This encodes CASSIAVYRATNEKLFF.

This sequence joins TRBV18 and TRBJ1-4; tentatively, D is TRBD1 (6 bases). Germline V gene lookup returns CDR1 KGHSH and CDR2 LQKENI. The V and J ends lost 8 bases and 5 bases respectively, with 9 bases between them. The CDR3 totals 12 residues. CDR3 sequence reads: CASGQTNEKLFF. The CDR3 nucleotides are TGTGCCAGCGGACAGACAAATGAAAAACTGTTTTTT.

Only a few counts were recorded for this clone. The chain couples TRBV3-1 (or the pseudogene TRBV3-2) to TRBJ1-1; D unresolved. Trimming pared 3 bases from V and 1 base from J, leaving 9 bases between. CDR1 is LGHDT and CDR2 is YNNKEL in the germline V gene (reference sequence). The CDR3 spans 14 residues. The CDR3 reads CASSQTLGNTEAFF. The CDR3 DNA follows: TGTGCCAGCAGCCAGACACTTGGGAACACTGAAGCTTTCTTT.